The entry below describes one T cell receptor (beta chain). The trim removed 8 bases at V and 7 bases at J, leaving 13 bases unmatched. The CDR3 sequence is 14 residues long. CDR1 and CDR2 from the germline V gene are SNHLY and FYNNEI. The data originate from a study of regulatory T cells in long-lasting Graves disease. Both iRepertoire HTBI primers and Arm-PCR of CDR3 regions were used to build the TCR beta libraries. Using its own MiXCR run on the multiplex PCR reads, TCRdb lists one record per CDR3 protein. Of approximately 400,000 distinct CDR3 sequences listed, under 15% are singletons. Documented time point: newly diagnosed GD, antithyroid drugs for less than 3 months. TCR sequences were obtained from RNA taken from PBMCs. The same sample was also used in a study of T cells in Graves' hyperthyroidism and ophthalmopathy.

The source of this sequence is a woman between 25 and 40 years old with Graves disease. This sample comprised peripheral blood mononuclear cells (PBMCs), obtained at new diagnosis, from a patient treated with antithyroid drugs. The V and J genes are TRBV2 and TRBJ2-7; 8 bases are a match to TRBD2. The CDR3 coding sequence is TGTGCCAGCGGACTAGAGCGGGAGAGGGAGGAGCAGTACTTC. Amino acid sequence: CASGLEREREEQYF.